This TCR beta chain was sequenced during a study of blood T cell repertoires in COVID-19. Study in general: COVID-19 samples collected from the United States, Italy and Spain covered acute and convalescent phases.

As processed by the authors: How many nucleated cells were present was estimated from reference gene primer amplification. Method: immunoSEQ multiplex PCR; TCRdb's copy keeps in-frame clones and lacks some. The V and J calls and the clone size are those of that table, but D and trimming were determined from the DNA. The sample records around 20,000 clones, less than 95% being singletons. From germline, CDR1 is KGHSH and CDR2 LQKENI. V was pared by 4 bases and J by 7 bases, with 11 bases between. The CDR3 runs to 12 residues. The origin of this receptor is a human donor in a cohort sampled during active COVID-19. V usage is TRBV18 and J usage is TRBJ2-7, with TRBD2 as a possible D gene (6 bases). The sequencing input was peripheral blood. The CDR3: CASSREGGEQYV. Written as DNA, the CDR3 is TGTGCCAGCTCACGAGAAGGAGGGGAGCAGTACGTC.